This T cell receptor beta chain was sequenced during a study of metastatic and nonmetastatic thyroid tumors. Study details: Both malignant and benign thyroid patients supplied peripheral blood and tumor or nodule tissue samples, across which the repertoires of these patients were then compared.

Whole-study findings and limits: TCR beta diversity was reportedly significantly higher in malignant thyroid tumors than benign nodules, in blood and tumor.

Authors' methods: Clinicopathological groups differed in CDR3, with these differences serving to build a distant-metastasis classifier for papillary thyroid cancer. Using MiXCR, TCRdb reanalyzed the PCR reads. TCRdb assigned the V and J calls; the authors' analysis was not used. Of roughly 20,000 clones detected, just over 35% appear once; the ten largest clones hold 29%. V was pared by 6 bases and J by 3 bases, with 9 bases between. The CDR3 runs 12 residues. Per the germline V gene, CDR1 is SGHVS and CDR2 is FQNEAQ. With respect to this clone: Its specificity is unknown.

Thyroid surgery had not been preceded by any treatment in any patient. This rearrangement joins TRBV7-8 to TRBJ2-7, with no clear D. Input material: tumor tissue. This receptor was taken from a female donor with papillary thyroid cancer or a benign thyroid nodule (not recorded which). Some clones in this sample may be carry-over from other donors' samples. The CDR3: CASSLWDYEQYF. In DNA, the CDR3 is TGTGCCAGCAGTCTGTGGGACTACGAGCAGTACTTC.